One sample yielded the 21 T cell receptor beta chains listed below, sequenced in a study of shared clonotypes between healthy human individuals. This table comes from immunoSEQ multiplex PCR, and its TCRdb copy is limited to in-frame clones, with some not included. Of around 2.1 million clones in the sample, about 92% are singletons; the top ten hold around 1.7%. It was CD45RO-negative cells, positively selected for CCR7, that made up naive CD8 cells, with terminally differentiated effector memory CD45RA+ cells excluded. The specimen sequenced was naive CD8+ T cells from PBMCs. The receptor set was obtained from a man younger than 35 in good health. Some clones in this sample may be carry-over from other donors' samples.

The rearrangement uses TRBV19 and TRBJ2-7, with TRBD2 matching 8 bases. Germline CDR1 LNHDA, CDR2 SQIVND (reference sequence). The CDR3 loop spans 13 amino acids. Trimming cost V 5 bases and J 7 bases; bases outside gene matches: 7. The DNA of the CDR3 is TGTGCCAGTAGTGTTAGCGGGACGAATGAGCAGTACTTC. It encodes CASSVSGTNEQYF.

DNA of the CDR3: TGTGCCAGCAGCCAGCCTAGCGGCAGCACAGATACGCAGTATTTT. Amino acids: CASSQPSGSTDTQYF. The V and J genes are TRBV4-2 and TRBJ2-3, with 7 bases lining up with TRBD2. The ends lost 3 bases at V and 0 bases at J; junction bases unmatched: 3. The CDR3 covers 15 residues. CDR1 is LGHNA and CDR2 is YNFKEQ in the germline V gene.

The chain is built from TRBV19 and TRBJ2-3; 7 nucleotides agree with TRBD1. Germline CDR1 is LNHDA and CDR2 is SQIVND (reference sequence). The V and J ends lost 6 bases and 2 bases, in that order; junction bases with no gene match: 5. This CDR3 has 14 residues. The CDR3 region is CASRQGRDTDTQYF. In nucleotides, the CDR3 is TGTGCCAGTAGACAGGGGCGAGACACAGATACGCAGTATTTT.

This sequence joins TRBV2 and TRBJ1-5; D remains ambiguous. V shed 6 bases and J shed 1 base, with 10 bases lying between them. Germline values: CDR1 SNHLY, CDR2 FYNNEI. This CDR3 spans 14 amino acids. This CDR3 is CASSDPRSNQPQHF. The CDR3 nucleotides are TGTGCCAGCAGCGACCCCAGAAGCAATCAGCCCCAGCATTTT.

The rearrangement links TRBV9 to TRBJ2-7; D is possibly TRBD1 (6 bases). CDR1 is SGDLS, CDR2 YYNGEE, per germline. The CDR3 is 14 amino acids. V lost 4 bases and J lost 8, with 19 bases in between. CDR3 DNA: TGTGCCAGCAGCATCCAGGGGAACCAGGGGAAGCAGTACTTC. This sequence encodes CASSIQGNQGKQYF.

The chain employs TRBV9 and TRBJ2-7, with D possibly matching TRBD2 (7 bases). CDR1 and CDR2 from the germline V gene are SGDLS and YYNGEE. Deletions cut 2 bases from V and 6 bases from J, with 24 bases between. This CDR3 contains 17 residues. This chain's CDR3 is CASSVGGGGWTPFEQYF. In DNA form, the CDR3 reads TGTGCCAGCAGCGTCGGAGGGGGGGGTTGGACACCCTTCGAGCAGTACTTC.

V gene TRBV5-1 combines with J gene TRBJ1-2; D perhaps matches TRBD1 (6 bases). CDR3 length equals 15 residues. The germline V and J ends were trimmed by 4 bases and 5 bases, with 18 bases remaining between them. CDR1 is SGHRS, CDR2 YFSETQ, per germline. The DNA of the CDR3 is TGCGCCAGCAGCCCAGGGGCCCAGTGGGGGTATGGCTACACCTTC. Its protein product is CASSPGAQWGYGYTF.

J is TRBJ2-2 and V is TRBV27, with 9 bases matching TRBD2. The CDR3 spans 15 residues. J gave up 4 bases and V 6 bases, and 6 bases lay outside the gene matches. The germline V gene encodes CDR1 MNHEY and CDR2 SMNVEV (reference sequence). In DNA form, the CDR3 reads TGTGCCAGCAGACGTAGCGGGAGCCCCACCGGGGAGCTGTTTTTT. Its translation: CASRRSGSPTGELFF.

The chain couples TRBV9 to TRBJ2-1; unclear D gene. V lost 3 bases and J 6 bases, leaving 10 bases between the germline ends. The CDR3 consists of 13 residues. CDR1 SGDLS and CDR2 YYNGEE come from the germline V gene. DNA of the CDR3: TGTGCCAGCAGCGCGAGACCCCCCAATGAGCAGTTCTTC. Amino acids: CASSARPPNEQFF.

This chain links TRBV7-3 with TRBJ2-5, with 12 bases identical to TRBD2. This CDR3 has 18 residues. Germline assignment: CDR1 SGHTA and CDR2 FQGTGA. V was pared by 5 bases and J by 4 bases, with 14 bases of the junction left unmatched. CDR3 coding DNA: TGTGCCAGCAGCCAAAAGGGGCTAGCGGGAGGGCCGTTAGAGACCCAGTACTTC. It specifies CASSQKGLAGGPLETQYF.

V and J are TRBV25-1 and TRBJ2-7; 7 nucleotides match TRBD1. Germline V CDR1 and CDR2: MGHDK, SYGVNS. After removal of 6 bases from V and 5 bases from J, the junction contained 13 bases not matched to a gene. CDR3 length: 15 residues. DNA of the CDR3: TGTGCCAGCAGCCCCCCGGGGACAGCGTGGAACGAGCAGTACTTC. Translated: CASSPPGTAWNEQYF.

This clone was detected only once. The chain combines TRBV7-9 with TRBJ2-3, with D unclear. Germline lookup yields CDR1 SEHNR and CDR2 FQNEAQ (reference sequence). The CDR3 covers 12 residues. V gave up 11 bases and J gave up 5 bases, with 14 bases separating them. The CDR3 region is CAGPIRRDTQYF. CDR3 coding DNA: TGTGCCGGACCCATTAGAAGAGATACGCAGTATTTT.

The chain uses TRBV7-2 and TRBJ2-5, with 8 bases matching TRBD1. From germline, CDR1 is SGHTA and CDR2 FQGNSA. The CDR3 length is 16 residues. The V segment lost 5 bases and the J segment 6 bases; nucleotides outside the gene matches: 14. The CDR3 DNA follows: TGTGCCAGCAGCCAGGGGACAGGCGAGAATTCGAAGACCCAGTACTTC. Encoded protein: CASSQGTGENSKTQYF.

This clone was detected only once. The CDR3 loop is CASSLYVRERHEQYF. CDR3 sequence (DNA): TGTGCCAGCAGTTTATACGTGCGGGAGAGGCACGAGCAGTACTTC. V usage is TRBV28 and J usage is TRBJ2-7; 7 nucleotides match TRBD2. The CDR3 loop spans 15 amino acids. Germline V gene data show CDR1 as MDHEN and CDR2 as SYDVKM. V gave up 1 base and J gave up 5 bases; unmatched junction bases: 8.

The chain employs TRBV30 and TRBJ2-7; 7 bases agree with TRBD1. The germline gives CDR1 GTSNPN, CDR2 SVGIG (reference sequence). J lost 6 bases, V lost 2 bases, and 10 bases had no gene match. The CDR3 is 14 amino acids. CDR3 region: CAWSTRGPTPEQYF. CDR3 in DNA: TGTGCCTGGAGTACGAGGGGGCCGACCCCCGAGCAGTACTTC.

The V and J genes are TRBV7-3 and TRBJ2-3; the match to TRBD2 covers 7 bases. The germline V gene has CDR1 SGHTA and CDR2 FQGTGA. The V gene end was trimmed by 5 bases and the J gene end by 2 bases; junction bases not matched to a gene: 7. This CDR3 spans 15 amino acids. Here the CDR3 reads CASSPLAGLTDTQYF. As DNA, the CDR3 is TGTGCCAGCAGCCCGTTAGCGGGTCTCACAGATACGCAGTATTTT.

This clone has only one observation. The J gene is TRBJ2-3, the V gene TRBV27; 8 nucleotides agree with TRBD2. Germline CDR1 and CDR2: MNHEY and SMNVEV (reference sequence). This CDR3 region has 16 residues. The V and J ends lost 5 bases and 5 bases, in that order; junction bases with no gene match: 12. CDR3 DNA sequence: TGTGCCAGCAGTCCCCCCCGGCGGGAGGTGGGAGATACGCAGTATTTT. Its translation: CASSPPRREVGDTQYF.

The J gene is TRBJ1-1, the V gene TRBV9; 8 positions match TRBD1. Germline CDR1 is SGDLS and CDR2 is YYNGEE. The V segment lost 3 bases and the J segment 1 base; nucleotides outside the gene matches: 2. The CDR3 is 14 residues long. This CDR3 is CASSAGQENTEAFF. DNA of the CDR3: TGTGCCAGCAGCGCGGGACAGGAGAACACTGAAGCTTTCTTT.

The chain recombines TRBV19 with TRBJ1-2; 7 bases match TRBD1. After removal of 11 bases from V and 3 bases from J, the junction contained 3 bases not matched to a gene. The germline CDR1 and CDR2 sequences are LNHDA and SQIVND (reference sequence). The CDR3 sequence is 11 residues long. CDR3 DNA: TGTGCCGGGCAGGGGGACTATGGCTACACCTTC. Its translation is CAGQGDYGYTF.

Concerning this clone itself: The identical CDR3 is also encoded by other nucleotide sequences in the sample. The chain uses TRBV27 and TRBJ2-7; D is ambiguous. Trimming took 3 bases from V and 1 from J, leaving 7 bases between them. CDR1 MNHEY and CDR2 SMNVEV come from the germline V gene (reference sequence). The CDR3 runs 13 residues. The CDR3 here is CASSFGRSYEQYF. The DNA of the CDR3 is TGTGCCAGCAGTTTCGGGCGATCCTACGAGCAGTACTTC.

The chain links TRBV9 to TRBJ1-3; TRBD1 is a possible D gene (5 bases). V was cut by 7 bases and J by 3 bases, with 11 bases left in between. Germline loops: CDR1 SGDLS, CDR2 YYNGEE. The CDR3 has 13 amino acids. The CDR3 sequence: CASGGTHGNTIYF. CDR3 nucleotide sequence: TGTGCCAGCGGCGGGACTCATGGAAACACCATATATTTT. Together with reference TRBV9 and TRBJ1-3, the CDR3 gives the full variable domain: DSGVTQTPKHLITATGQRVTLRCSPRSGDLSVYWYQQSLDQGLQFLIQYYNGEERAKGNILERFSAQQFPDLHSELNLSSLELGDSALYFCASGGTHGNTIYFGEGSWLTVV.